The 19 T cell receptor beta chains below all came from one sample that was sequenced in a study of blood T cell repertoires in COVID-19. Repertoires were generated with immunoSEQ multiplex PCR, while TCRdb's copy carries only in-frame clones and drops some. The sample holds around 270,000 clones, about 83% seen once. The sequencing input was peripheral blood. These receptor sequences come from a woman aged 40 to 50 who had recovered from COVID-19.

The rearrangement links TRBV30 to TRBJ2-3; 7 bases map to TRBD1. The CDR3 covers 19 residues. Germline V gives CDR1 GTSNPN, CDR2 SVGIG (reference sequence). J gave up 2 bases and V 0 bases, and 17 bases lay outside the gene matches. The CDR3, as DNA: TGTGCCTGGAGTGTCCCTTTCTTTAACCGGGACAGATACACAGATACGCAGTATTTT. Its protein product is CAWSVPFFNRDRYTDTQYF.

This sequence joins TRBV27 and TRBJ1-6; 8 bases align to TRBD1. CDR3 length: 14 residues. CDR1 is MNHEY, CDR2 SMNVEV, per germline (reference sequence). Trimming removed 7 bases from V and 10 bases from J; junction bases left unmatched: 9. The CDR3 protein is CASKPGQGGSPLHF. CDR3 bases: TGTGCCAGCAAACCAGGACAGGGTGGGTCACCCCTCCACTTT.

The chain has TRBV28 and TRBJ2-7; D might be TRBD2 (6 bases). The CDR3 length is 15 residues. CDR1 is MDHEN and CDR2 is SYDVKM in the germline V gene. Trimming took 4 bases from V and 13 from J, leaving 26 bases between them. CDR3 sequence: CASSSPGLMGGNYYF. CDR3 DNA: TGTGCCAGCAGTTCCCCCGGGCTTATGGGGGGTAATTATTACTTC.

J is TRBJ1-2 and V is TRBV12-3 or TRBV12-4; D not certain. The ends were cut back, 5 bases at V and 2 bases at J, with 6 bases in the middle. This CDR3 contains 12 residues. The CDR3 DNA reads as TGTGCCAGCAGTACACAGAACTATGGCTACACCTTC. Translating gives CASSTQNYGYTF.

The chain uses TRBV2 and TRBJ2-7, with 8 bases fitting TRBD1. The V gene end was trimmed by 5 bases and the J gene end by 10 bases; junction bases not matched to a gene: 10. Germline V lookup: CDR1 SNHLY, CDR2 FYNNEI. This CDR3 is 13 amino acids long. Written as DNA, the CDR3 is TGTGCCAGCAGTCCCGGACAGGGAGGAGGTCAGTACTTC. Translation: CASSPGQGGGQYF.

This clone has a single count. The chain employs TRBV5-6 and TRBJ2-7, with 13 bases identical to TRBD2. The J segment lost 3 bases and the V segment lost 4 bases, leaving 4 bases of the junction unmatched. Germline CDR1 and CDR2: SGHDT and YYEEEE. The CDR3 is 15 residues long. The DNA of the CDR3 is TGTGCCAGCAGCGGCGGACTAGCGGGGGACTACGAGCAGTACTTC. Its translation is CASSGGLAGDYEQYF.

As regards this clone: Sequence at one end of the junction differs from germline and may be a read error. J is TRBJ2-7 and V is TRBV5-6; D is perhaps TRBD2 (5 bases). The CDR3 covers 14 residues. Germline CDR1 SGHDT, CDR2 YYEEEE. The CDR3 nucleotides read TGTGCCAGCAGCCCCCGAGGACTCTCATACGGGCAGTACTTC. Translated, it gives CASSPRGLSYGQYF.

The chain links TRBV11-2 to TRBJ2-3, with 9 bases aligning to TRBD1. The CDR3 is 17 residues long. V trimming: 5 bases; J trimming: 0 bases; junction bases outside the gene matches: 9. The germline gives CDR1 SGHAT, CDR2 FQNNGV. The CDR3 sequence is CASSTGTGRSSTDTQYF. CDR3 sequence (DNA): TGTGCCAGCAGCACCGGGACAGGGCGATCTAGCACAGATACGCAGTATTTT.

This chain links TRBV28 with TRBJ1-3; D is unclear. V shed 6 bases and J shed 2 bases, with 14 bases lying between them. The CDR3 consists of 15 residues. From germline, CDR1 is MDHEN and CDR2 SYDVKM. DNA of the CDR3: TGTGCCAGCAGCCCTCAGACATTTGCTGGAAACACCATATATTTT. Translating it yields CASSPQTFAGNTIYF.

V gene TRBV5-6 combines with J gene TRBJ2-1; 8 bases map to TRBD2. After removal of 5 bases from V and 6 bases from J, the junction contained 10 bases not matched to a gene. Germline V gene sequence: CDR1 SGHDT, CDR2 YYEEEE. The CDR3 runs 15 residues. CDR3 nucleotides: TGTGCCAGCAGGGCCGGACAGCGGGGGCCCAATGAGCAGTTCTTC. The encoded protein is CASRAGQRGPNEQFF. The whole variable domain, filled in from reference TRBV5-6 and TRBJ2-1, reads DAGVTQSPTHLIKTRGQQVTLRCSPKSGHDTVSWYQQALGQGPQFIFQYYEEEERQRGNFPDRFSGHQFPNYSSELNVNALLLGDSALYLCASRAGQRGPNEQFFGPGTRLTVL.

This rearrangement joins TRBV5-1 to TRBJ1-1; 7 bases map to TRBD1. Per the germline V gene, CDR1 is SGHRS and CDR2 is YFSETQ. The CDR3 consists of 12 residues. J gave up 7 bases and V 4 bases, and 4 bases lay outside the gene matches. The CDR3 region has the DNA TGCGCCAGCAGCGACAACAGGGGTGAAGCTTTCTTT. Protein: CASSDNRGEAFF.

The chain links TRBV28 to TRBJ1-3, with a possible D match to TRBD1 (5 bases). The CDR3 totals 16 residues. Trimming stripped 4 bases from V and 2 bases from J, with 15 bases between. Germline CDR1 is MDHEN and CDR2 is SYDVKM. CDR3 nucleotide sequence: TGTGCCAGCAGTTCGGGACTCCCTGCGCCTGGAAACACCATATATTTT. Encoded protein: CASSSGLPAPGNTIYF.

V and J are TRBV28 and TRBJ1-1, with D possibly being TRBD1 (5 bases). V was pared by 6 bases and J by 7 bases, with 21 bases between. The CDR3 has 15 amino acids. Germline V gives CDR1 MDHEN, CDR2 SYDVKM. CDR3: CASSEFGRAANEAFF. CDR3 coding DNA: TGTGCCAGCAGCGAATTCGGCAGGGCAGCGAATGAAGCTTTCTTT.

The CDR3 region has the DNA TGTGCCAGCAGCTTACTAGGGACAGGGGGACACGAGCAGTACTTC. It is translated as CASSLLGTGGHEQYF. The chain recombines TRBV7-2 with TRBJ2-7; 11 bases are shared with TRBD1. There are 15 residues in the CDR3. The trim removed 2 bases at V and 5 bases at J, leaving 5 bases unmatched. CDR1 and CDR2 from the germline V gene are SGHTA and FQGNSA.

The chain joins TRBV30 to TRBJ2-1, with 10 bases identical to TRBD1. From germline, CDR1 is GTSNPN and CDR2 SVGIG (reference sequence). The CDR3 is 16 amino acids. The V and J ends lost 0 bases and 4 bases, in that order; junction bases with no gene match: 6. CDR3 in amino acids: CAWSVPGTGVYNEQFF. The CDR3, as DNA: TGTGCCTGGAGTGTACCCGGGACAGGGGTTTACAATGAGCAGTTCTTC.

This chain links TRBV27 with TRBJ2-7; 8 bases are shared with TRBD1. The CDR3 runs 15 residues. V lost 5 bases, J lost 3 bases, and 9 bases stayed unmatched. Germline V gives CDR1 MNHEY, CDR2 SMNVEV (reference sequence). The CDR3 here is CASSPWDRKGYEQYF. The CDR3 DNA follows: TGTGCCAGCAGTCCCTGGGACAGGAAGGGCTACGAGCAGTACTTC.

This sequence joins TRBV7-9 and TRBJ1-4; D unclear. Trimming shortened V by 6 bases and J by 0 bases, and 8 bases separated the two germline ends. This CDR3 is built from 14 residues. Germline V gene lookup returns CDR1 SEHNR and CDR2 FQNEAQ (reference sequence). The CDR3 DNA is TGTGCCAGCAGTTTGTTATCAACTAATGAAAAACTGTTTTTT. Protein sequence: CASSLLSTNEKLFF.

V and J are TRBV10-2 and TRBJ1-5; D remains unclear. V was trimmed by 3 bases and J by 5 bases, leaving 11 bases between them. This CDR3 has 14 residues. The germline V gene encodes CDR1 WSHSY and CDR2 SAAADI. The CDR3 is CASSDRQADQPQHF. For the CDR3, the DNA is TGCGCCAGCAGTGATCGCCAGGCCGATCAGCCCCAGCATTTT.

In its sample, this clone was seen once. This chain links TRBV25-1 with TRBJ2-3; perhaps TRBD1 as D (6 bases). Germline V lookup: CDR1 MGHDK, CDR2 SYGVNS. Between the trimmed V and J ends, which lost 6 bases and 3 bases, there was a span of 10 bases. The CDR3 extends over 13 amino acids. The CDR3 DNA reads TGTGCCAGCAGCCGGGACACTACAGATACGCAGTATTTT. It translates to CASSRDTTDTQYF.